This TCR beta chain stems from a study of type 1 and type 2 diabetes patients. Turning to the study itself: The cohort mixed type 1 diabetes, type 2 diabetes and nondiabetic donors.

The CDR3 is made up of 14 amino acids. Germline CDR1 and CDR2: SNHLY and FYNNEI. Trimming shortened V by 6 bases and J by 5 bases, and 16 bases separated the two germline ends. Amplification started from genomic DNA. A primer set of 30 forward and 13 reverse primers amplified the CDR3. TCRdb used MiXCR to reprocess the multiplex PCR reads, holding one entry per CDR3 protein. Of fewer than 300,000 distinct CDR3 sequences in the sample, roughly 50% were seen once. This clonotype has just a few counts. Sequencing was carried out using peripheral blood mononuclear cells (PBMCs). This clonotype originated in a man aged 18-30 years with type 2 diabetes. V and J are TRBV2 and TRBJ2-5; D uncertain. The chain's CDR3 is CASSAIGGWETQYF. The CDR3 region has the DNA TGTGCCAGCAGCGCCATCGGTGGGTGGGAGACCCAGTACTTC. Complete variable domain (other parts from reference TRBV2 and TRBJ2-5): EPEVTQTPSHQVTQMGQEVILRCVPISNHLYFYWYRQILGQKVEFLVSFYNNEISEKSEIFDDQFSVERPDGSNFTLKIRSTKLEDSAMYFCASSAIGGWETQYFGPGTRLLVL.